Here is one T cell receptor beta chain with its context. Libraries were prepared by immunoSEQ multiplex PCR; TCRdb keeps only in-frame clonotypes and omits some of them. This table has more than 150,000 clones, roughly four fifths appearing once. V lost 4 bases to trimming and J lost 5 bases, with 18 bases between them. The germline V gene has CDR1 SGDLS and CDR2 YYNGEE. The CDR3 is made up of 15 amino acids. The data are from a study of blood T cell repertoires in COVID-19. The receptor comes from a woman aged 30 to 39 with acute or convalescent COVID-19. The specimen sequenced was peripheral blood. The V gene is TRBV9, the J gene TRBJ2-5; D not resolved. The CDR3 region is CASSPVPQKSETQYF. The CDR3 nucleotides read TGTGCCAGCAGCCCGGTTCCCCAAAAGTCGGAGACCCAGTACTTC.